The clone carrying this T cell receptor (beta chain) was detected many times. Diagnosis of hyperthyroidism was new in patients aged 18 to 65, and its duration was under 2 months. It was uncontrolled infection, other autoimmune disease, pregnancy or lactation that excluded patients. The data were taken from a study of T cells in Graves' hyperthyroidism and ophthalmopathy. Overall study context: At initial diagnosis, before any treatment had begun, peripheral blood was obtained.

There were TCR beta CDR3 regions amplified from RNA transcripts. During a first-round RT-PCR of the TCR CDR3, the HTBI primer set was used. TCRdb reprocessed the multiplex PCR reads with MiXCR, giving one entry per CDR3 protein. The data show roughly 380,000 distinct CDR3 sequences, over 15% seen once. V lost 0 bases to trimming and J lost 1 base, with 0 bases between them. This CDR3 is 11 amino acids long. The germline gives CDR1 SQVTM, CDR2 ANQGSEA. The sequence was obtained from a woman under 30 with Graves' hyperthyroidism. The genes are TRBV29-1 and TRBJ1-1; no clear D gene. Sequenced input: blood. The CDR3 sequence is CSVEENTEAFF. The CDR3 nucleotides are TGCAGCGTTGAAGAGAACACTGAAGCTTTCTTT.